This T cell receptor (beta chain) was captured by sequencing in a study of cytomegalovirus exposure and HLA in healthy donors. Looking at the study overall: Genotyping showed 81% of 398 donors falling in the Caucasian-associated ancestry cluster. Study outcomes and limitations: Productive rates of about 90% or about 30% were seen for most TCR beta V segments in an earlier analysis. TCR association rates varied by HLA locus in a later analysis, with DRB1 highest and HLA-C lowest. Accurate prediction of HLA-A and HLA-B alleles (for most subjects) was reportedly achieved from TCR beta sequences.

Of note for this clone: Its antigen remains unknown.

Germline trimming cut 5 bases from V and 1 base from J; bases unmatched to any gene: 0. Germline CDR1 MNHEY, CDR2 SMNVEV (reference sequence). CDR3 length: 14 residues. It was with 60 Vbeta and 13 Jbeta primers that the PCR ran. Assay: immunoSEQ multiplex PCR; the TCRdb copy retains only in-frame clones and omits some. The data contain 95,000 to 100,000 clones, approximately 75% of them seen just once; the ten biggest clones take up approximately 2%. V usage is TRBV27 and J usage is TRBJ2-2; 8 bases line up with TRBD1. This TCR came from a woman between 40 and 50 years old in good health and CMV-seronegative. Material: PBMCs. The CDR3 protein is CASSDRGNTGELFF. In nucleotides, the CDR3 is TGTGCCAGCAGTGACAGGGGGAACACCGGGGAGCTGTTTTTT.